This T cell receptor beta chain was obtained from a study of vaccination and CD4 T cells after COVID-19. On this clonotype itself: Its antigen is unidentified.

Cultured CD4+ T-cell DNA underwent Oncomine TCR Beta short-read sequencing. TCRdb ran MiXCR on the PCR reads and lists one entry per CDR3 protein. The sample yields several thousand distinct CDR3 sequences, 41% seen once. Treatment noted: roughly 10-day PBMC culture with coronavirus spike peptide pools or control peptides (ViraFEST assay). One should note that the unexposed donor's CD4+ T cells were collected before the COVID-19 pandemic (2011-2018). This TCR was recovered from a human donor in good health. Sample: CD4+ T cells from blood, cultured in vitro.

The CDR3, as DNA: TGTGCCACCAGTCGTAGATCTCAAGAGACCCAGTACTTC. Translated: CATSRRSQETQYF. V gene TRBV24-1 combines with J gene TRBJ2-5; no firm D call. This CDR3 comprises 13 residues. Germline CDR1 is KGHDR and CDR2 is SFDVKD. V lost 6 bases, J lost 2 bases, and 9 bases lay in between.